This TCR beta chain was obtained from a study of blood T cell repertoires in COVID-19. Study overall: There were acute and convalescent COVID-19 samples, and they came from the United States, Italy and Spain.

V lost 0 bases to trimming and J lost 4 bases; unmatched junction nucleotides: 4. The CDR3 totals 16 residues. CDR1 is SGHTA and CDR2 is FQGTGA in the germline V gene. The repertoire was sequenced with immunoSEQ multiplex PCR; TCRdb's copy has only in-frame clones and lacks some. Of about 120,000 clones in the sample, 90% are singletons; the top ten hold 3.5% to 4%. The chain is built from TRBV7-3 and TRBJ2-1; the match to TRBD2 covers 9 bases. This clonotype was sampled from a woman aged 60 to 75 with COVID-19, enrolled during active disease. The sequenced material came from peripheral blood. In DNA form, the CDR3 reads TGTGCCAGCAGCTTAACGGGAAGCGGGGGGTACAATGAGCAGTTCTTC. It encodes CASSLTGSGGYNEQFF.